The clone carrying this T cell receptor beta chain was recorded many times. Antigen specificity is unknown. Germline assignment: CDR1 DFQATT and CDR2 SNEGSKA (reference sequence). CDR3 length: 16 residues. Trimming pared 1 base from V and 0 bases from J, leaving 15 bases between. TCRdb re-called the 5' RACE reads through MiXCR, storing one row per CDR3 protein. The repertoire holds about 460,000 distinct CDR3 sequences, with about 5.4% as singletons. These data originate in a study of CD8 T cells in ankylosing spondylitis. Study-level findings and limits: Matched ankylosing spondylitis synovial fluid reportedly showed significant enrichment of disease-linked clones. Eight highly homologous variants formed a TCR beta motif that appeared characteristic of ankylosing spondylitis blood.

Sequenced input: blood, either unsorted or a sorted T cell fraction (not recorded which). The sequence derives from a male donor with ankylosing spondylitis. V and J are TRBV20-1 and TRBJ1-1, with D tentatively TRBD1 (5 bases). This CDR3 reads CSARGKSGGMNTEAFF. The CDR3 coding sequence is TGCAGTGCTAGAGGCAAAAGCGGGGGTATGAACACTGAAGCTTTCTTT.